One sample yielded the 25 T cell receptor beta chains listed below, sequenced in a study of cytomegalovirus exposure and HLA in healthy donors. Primers: 60 Vbeta forward and 13 Jbeta reverse. Sequenced by immunoSEQ multiplex PCR; TCRdb stores in-frame clones only, minus some. The sample shows about 120,000 clones, roughly 80% of them seen only once. Sequencing used PBMCs. These receptors were obtained from a man aged 25-45 years in good health and CMV-seropositive.

The CDR3 DNA reads TGTGCCAGCAGCTTGGATGTAGCGGGGACCGGGGAGCTGTTTTTT. It translates to CASSLDVAGTGELFF. The chain is built from TRBV5-4 and TRBJ2-2; 8 bases align to TRBD2. V lost 0 bases, J lost 5 bases, and 3 bases stayed unmatched. Germline CDR1 reads SGHNT; CDR2 reads YYREEE (reference sequence). This CDR3 has 15 residues.

V and J are TRBV28 and TRBJ2-5; TRBD2 agrees at 12 bases. This CDR3 is built from 16 residues. The ends lost 4 bases at V and 2 bases at J; junction bases unmatched: 5. From germline, CDR1 is MDHEN and CDR2 SYDVKM. This CDR3 reads CASSWTSGTIQETQYF. The CDR3, as DNA: TGTGCCAGCAGTTGGACTAGCGGGACAATACAAGAGACCCAGTACTTC.

This chain joins TRBV19 and TRBJ2-1; 13 bases agree with TRBD2. The trim removed 3 bases at V and 6 bases at J, leaving 5 bases unmatched. The CDR3 sequence is 16 residues long. Germline V gene sequence: CDR1 LNHDA, CDR2 SQIVND (reference sequence). The CDR3 DNA sequence: TGTGCCAGTAGTATCGGACTAGCGGGAGTAGGCAATGAGCAGTTCTTC. It is translated as CASSIGLAGVGNEQFF.

This clone has just a few counts. The chain links TRBV5-4 to TRBJ2-1; TRBD1 agrees at 10 bases. The CDR3 has 15 amino acids. Per the germline V gene, CDR1 is SGHNT and CDR2 is YYREEE (reference sequence). Unmatched junction bases numbered 7, after V lost 3 bases and J lost 7 bases. The CDR3 spells CASSSTGTGENEQFF. In DNA form, the CDR3 reads TGTGCCAGCAGCTCGACCGGGACAGGGGAAAATGAGCAGTTCTTC.

The chain links TRBV5-1 to TRBJ1-2; D unresolved. The CDR3 loop spans 13 amino acids. Looked up from germline, CDR1 is SGHRS and CDR2 is YFSETQ. Trimming took off 3 bases at V and 6 bases at J, with 12 bases between the two ends. CDR3: CASSSTPRDGYTF. CDR3 nucleotides: TGCGCCAGCAGCTCGACCCCGAGGGATGGCTACACCTTC.

The table lists this clone with a few counts. The chain links TRBV27 to TRBJ1-2, with D maybe TRBD1 (6 bases). This CDR3 comprises 14 residues. CDR1 and CDR2 from the germline V gene are MNHEY and SMNVEV (reference sequence). Trimming stripped 8 bases from V and 6 bases from J, with 19 bases between. The CDR3 reads CASSPLGRDNGYTF. In DNA, the CDR3 is TGTGCCAGCTCCCCCCTGGGCAGGGACAATGGCTACACCTTC.

V is TRBV9 and J is TRBJ2-2, with 10 bases aligning to TRBD1. Germline CDR1 reads SGDLS; CDR2 reads YYNGEE. The CDR3 extends over 16 amino acids. V shed 4 bases and J 4 bases; nucleotides not matched to a gene: 7. CDR3 bases: TGTGCCAGCAGCCTTACGACAGGGGGCGGCACCGGGGAGCTGTTTTTT. This gives the protein CASSLTTGGGTGELFF.

The chain is built from TRBV7-2 and TRBJ2-3; 7 nucleotides agree with TRBD2. The CDR3 contains 16 residues. Germline V gives CDR1 SGHTA, CDR2 FQGNSA. After removal of 5 bases from V and 4 bases from J, the junction contained 12 bases not matched to a gene. DNA for the CDR3: TGTGCCAGCAGCCAGATCGGCGGGAGTTGGGCAGATACGCAGTATTTT. Protein sequence: CASSQIGGSWADTQYF.

This clone came up once. The V gene is TRBV7-9, the J gene TRBJ2-3; 7 bases map to TRBD2. Germline lookup yields CDR1 SEHNR and CDR2 FQNEAQ (reference sequence). The V and J ends lost 5 bases and 2 bases, in that order; junction bases with no gene match: 13. The CDR3 totals 17 residues. The CDR3 region is CASSPSRAGPNTDTQYF. Written as DNA, the CDR3 is TGTGCCAGCAGCCCTAGTAGAGCGGGGCCCAACACAGATACGCAGTATTTT.

V usage is TRBV28 and J usage is TRBJ1-1; 7 nucleotides match TRBD1. The CDR3 loop spans 13 amino acids. The germline gives CDR1 MDHEN, CDR2 SYDVKM. The V segment lost 6 bases and the J segment 8 bases; nucleotides outside the gene matches: 9. For the CDR3, the DNA is TGTGCCAGCAGCCAGGGGGTCCCGCGAGAAGCTTTCTTT. Amino acid sequence: CASSQGVPREAFF.

This chain connects TRBV5-4 to TRBJ2-3, with TRBD1 identical over 8 bases. The CDR3 length is 16 residues. Trimming took 0 bases from V and 2 from J; bases not matched to a gene: 5. Germline V CDR1 and CDR2: SGHNT, YYREEE (reference sequence). CDR3 coding DNA: TGTGCCAGCAGCTTGGGAACAGGGGGGTTCACAGATACGCAGTATTTT. Its protein product is CASSLGTGGFTDTQYF.

CDR3 region: CASSLTSGSGLHEQFF. In DNA form, the CDR3 reads TGTGCCAGCAGCTTAACTAGCGGGAGTGGCCTCCATGAGCAGTTCTTC. The chain joins TRBV7-2 to TRBJ2-1, with 11 bases fitting TRBD2. The germline gives CDR1 SGHTA, CDR2 FQGNSA. V gave up 2 bases and J gave up 8 bases; unmatched junction bases: 8. The CDR3 loop spans 16 amino acids.

The chain carries TRBV2 and TRBJ1-2; tentatively, D is TRBD1 (6 bases). The V gene lost 5 bases and the J gene lost 3 bases, with 16 bases spanning the gap. Germline CDR1 reads SNHLY; CDR2 reads FYNNEI. The CDR3 spans 15 residues. The CDR3 protein is CASSLGQTKDYGYTF. The DNA of the CDR3 is TGTGCCAGCAGTTTGGGACAAACAAAAGACTATGGCTACACCTTC.

V is TRBV5-1 and J is TRBJ2-7; possibly TRBD1 for D (8 bases). The V and J ends lost 4 bases and 4 bases respectively, with 12 bases between them. Germline-derived CDR1 and CDR2 are SGHRS and YFSETQ. The CDR3 contains 13 residues. CDR3: CASSRGDRYEQYF. CDR3 nucleotides: TGCGCCAGCAGCCGGGGGGACAGGTACGAGCAGTACTTC.

This chain connects TRBV2 to TRBJ1-1; the D gene is possibly TRBD1 (5 bases). Trimming shortened V by 10 bases and J by 1 base, and 10 bases separated the two germline ends. Per germline, CDR1 SNHLY and CDR2 FYNNEI. The CDR3 consists of 12 residues. CDR3 residues: CATFRENTEAFF. The CDR3 bases are TGTGCCACCTTCAGGGAGAACACTGAAGCTTTCTTT.

The CDR3 sequence: CASSLIRVRHEQYV. Written as DNA, the CDR3 is TGTGCCAGCAGTTTAATCAGGGTGAGGCACGAGCAGTACGTC. The V and J genes are TRBV27 and TRBJ2-7; tentatively, D is TRBD1 (5 bases). Looked up from germline, CDR1 is MNHEY and CDR2 is SMNVEV (reference sequence). Trimming took 2 bases from V and 5 from J, leaving 13 bases between them. CDR3 length equals 14 residues.

The rearrangement joins TRBV27 to TRBJ1-2, with D possibly being TRBD1 (5 bases). The CDR3 sequence is 15 residues long. Germline values: CDR1 MNHEY, CDR2 SMNVEV (reference sequence). Trimming pared 3 bases from V and 4 bases from J, leaving 15 bases between. The CDR3 spells CASSLDRATAYGYTF. In DNA, the CDR3 is TGTGCCAGCAGTTTGGATAGGGCGACAGCCTATGGCTACACCTTC.

The chain carries TRBV19 and TRBJ1-5; TRBD1 is a possible D gene (5 bases). Germline values: CDR1 LNHDA, CDR2 SQIVND (reference sequence). The V end was cut by 3 bases, the J end by 2 bases, with 14 bases between. The length of the CDR3 is 16 residues. The CDR3 DNA follows: TGTGCCAGTAGTATTCGGGGGGTGTCGGGCAATCAGCCCCAGCATTTT. It yields the protein CASSIRGVSGNQPQHF.

The chain is built from TRBV25-1 and TRBJ2-5, with a tentative D call TRBD1 (5 bases). The CDR3 consists of 14 residues. V was clipped by 7 bases and J by 1 base, with 13 bases between them. CDR1 and CDR2 (germline): MGHDK, SYGVNS. The CDR3 protein is CASNSQVTQETQYF. The DNA for the CDR3 is TGTGCCAGCAATTCACAGGTGACCCAAGAGACCCAGTACTTC.

V usage is TRBV15 and J usage is TRBJ2-3, with 9 bases identical to TRBD2. Germline CDR1 is LNHNV and CDR2 is YYDKDF (reference sequence). This CDR3 spans 17 amino acids. The V and J ends lost 0 bases and 5 bases, in that order; junction bases with no gene match: 9. CDR3 sequence (DNA): TGTGCCACCAGCAGAGATTTAGGCGGGAGGGCCGGAGATACGCAGTATTTT. This codes for CATSRDLGGRAGDTQYF.

The gene calls are TRBV5-6 and TRBJ2-1, with TRBD1 identical over 9 bases. CDR3 size: 14 residues. Germline values: CDR1 SGHDT, CDR2 YYEEEE. V dropped 2 bases and J dropped 4; count of bases not matched to a gene: 1. CDR3 in DNA: TGTGCCAGCAGCTTTGGGACAGGGTACAATGAGCAGTTCTTC. Translation: CASSFGTGYNEQFF.

This clone has a handful of counts. The V call is TRBV5-1, the J call TRBJ2-7, with 12 nucleotides matching TRBD2. CDR1 and CDR2 from the germline V gene are SGHRS and YFSETQ. V dropped 4 bases and J dropped 5; count of bases not matched to a gene: 10. This CDR3 region has 16 residues. This chain's CDR3 is CASSETSGGRTHEQYF. The CDR3 coding sequence is TGCGCCAGCAGCGAGACTAGCGGGGGTCGTACCCACGAGCAGTACTTC.

The chain uses TRBV15 and TRBJ2-2; D is perhaps TRBD2 (5 bases). CDR3 size: 18 residues. Trimming cost V 0 bases and J 2 bases, with 16 bases left between them. Germline values: CDR1 LNHNV, CDR2 YYDKDF (reference sequence). The CDR3 reads CATSRDFTDYYNTGELFF. The CDR3 region has the DNA TGTGCCACCAGCAGAGATTTCACAGACTATTATAACACCGGGGAGCTGTTTTTT.

The chain uses TRBV19 and TRBJ2-1; 7 positions agree with TRBD2. The germline gives CDR1 LNHDA, CDR2 SQIVND (reference sequence). V shed 3 bases, J shed 8 bases, and the junction held 7 bases outside the gene matches. CDR3 length: 14 residues. The CDR3: CASSIISGLDEQFF. Here the CDR3 DNA reads TGTGCCAGTAGTATTATTAGCGGGCTAGATGAGCAGTTCTTC.

By share of the sample, this clone is medium-sized (0.01 to 0.1%). The chain recombines TRBV6-1 with TRBJ1-1; 8 nucleotides align to TRBD1. The CDR3 length is 14 residues. Trimming at V came to 1 base and at J to 7 bases, leaving 5 bases not matched to a gene. CDR1 is MNHNS, CDR2 SASEGT, per germline. CDR3 amino acids: CASSEEGTGLEAFF. In nucleotides, the CDR3 is TGTGCCAGCAGTGAAGAGGGGACAGGTCTTGAAGCTTTCTTT.